What follows are 2 T cell receptor beta chains derived from one specimen sequenced in a study of early T cells in non-severe SARS-CoV-2 infection. MiXCR was run by TCRdb on the 5' RACE reads, yielding one entry per CDR3 protein. The repertoire holds 77,000 or so distinct CDR3 sequences, with 14% as singletons. The sequences come from whole blood, collected at baseline. Every receptor here comes from an adult who was a healthcare worker with PCR-confirmed SARS-CoV-2 infection or an uninfected control (not recorded which).

In its sample, this clonotype was seen a few times. This chain joins TRBV6-5 and TRBJ2-5; D is undetermined. Deletions cut 1 base from V and 5 bases from J, with 11 bases between. The germline V gene has CDR1 MNHEY and CDR2 SVGAGI. The CDR3 is made up of 14 amino acids. CDR3 bases: TGTGCCAGCAGTTACTACTCTGGTGGGGAGACCCAGTACTTC. Translation: CASSYYSGGETQYF.

This chain uses TRBV5-1 with TRBJ2-2; TRBD1 aligns across 7 bases. Germline V gene sequence: CDR1 SGHRS, CDR2 YFSETQ. With 4 bases clipped from V and 7 bases from J, the junction kept 7 bases outside the gene matches. This CDR3 has 14 residues. The CDR3 DNA sequence: TGCGCCAGCAGCCCCGACAGGGACCACGGGGAGCTGTTTTTT. Translated, it gives CASSPDRDHGELFF. Using reference TRBV5-1 and TRBJ2-2 for the parts outside the CDR3, the full variable domain is KAGVTQTPRYLIKTRGQQVTLSCSPISGHRSVSWYQQTPGQGLQFLFEYFSETQRNKGNFPGRFSGRQFSNSRSEMNVSTLELGDSALYLCASSPDRDHGELFFGEGSRLTVL.